This note documents a single TCR beta chain sequence. The antigen remains undetermined. The junction departs from germline at one end; a sequencing error may be responsible. Germline assignment: CDR1 MGHRA and CDR2 YSYEKL. The CDR3 runs to 12 residues. Treatment given: AdE1-LMPpoly-expanded autologous EBV-specific T-cell therapy followed by anti-PD-1 nivolumab. The data were taken from a study of EBV T-cell therapy then PD-1 blockade in nasopharyngeal carcinoma. The repertoire was sequenced with immunoSEQ multiplex PCR; TCRdb's copy has only in-frame clones and lacks some. The sample records approximately 25,000 clones, 75% to 90% being singletons.

The clonotype comes from a man between 40 and 49 years old with nasopharyngeal carcinoma. Sequencing used CD8+ T cells from blood, obtained at approximately day 64 from a patient whose treatment included autologous EBV-specific T cells and nivolumab. J is TRBJ1-2 and V is TRBV4-1, with D unclear. The CDR3 nucleotides read TGCGCCAGCAGCCAATACAATCAGAGGCCCCTCTTC. This encodes CASSQYNQRPLF.